These T cell receptor beta chains were read from a single sample in a study of T cells after yellow fever vaccination. TCRdb fed the 5' RACE reads into MiXCR, producing one record per CDR3 protein. The sample carries under 550,000 distinct CDR3 sequences, 21% recorded once. Sequences were derived from PBMCs, sampled less than 25 days after the first yellow fever vaccination. All receptors derive from a man between 18 and 29 years old who received the YFV17D yellow fever vaccine. CDR3s include the opening cysteine and the closing phenylalanine or tryptophan. Some rows have no size entry. The others give once, few or many, or a class for an expanded clone.

v_gene	abundance	j_gene	CDR3aa
TRBV4-3	few	TRBJ2-1	CASSQGTVYNEQFF
TRBV6-1	NA	TRBJ2-1	CASRTSGGSNEQFF
TRBV6-1	few	TRBJ1-1	CASRRDGTDTEAFF
TRBV4-1	NA	TRBJ2-7	CASSQDRADDEQYF
TRBV28	few	TRBJ1-5	CASSPDRAGLQPQHF
TRBV5-1	few	TRBJ2-7	CASSLDFRQFYEQYF
TRBV9	NA	TRBJ2-3	CASSGTGVDLAPDTQYF
TRBV7-8	few	TRBJ1-1	CASSLVRTGGAFF
TRBV15	NA	TRBJ2-1	CATSKDRGRVNEQFF
TRBV20-1	few	TRBJ1-1	CSARDRLVAFF
TRBV12-3/TRBV12-4	few	TRBJ1-5	CASSLGALYQPQHF
TRBV12-3/TRBV12-4	NA	TRBJ2-6	CAIQGVAGANVLTF
TRBV7-2	NA	TRBJ2-7	CASSYTSGGTYEQYF
TRBV27	NA	TRBJ2-1	CASSLGASNEQFF
TRBV3-1	few	TRBJ2-5	CASSPPRGFQETQYF
TRBV7-7	NA	TRBJ2-2	CASRRGGKNTGELFF
TRBV6-1	NA	TRBJ2-3	CASVKGGSTDTQYF
TRBV5-1	NA	TRBJ2-7	CASSLQEGGTYEQYF
TRBV25-1	NA	TRBJ1-2	CASSEYAGGRAYTF
TRBV9	many	TRBJ2-2	CASSPKPGLLTGELFF
TRBV7-2	NA	TRBJ2-7	CASSFGREGYEQYF
TRBV7-2	few	TRBJ1-5	CASSPGQLSNQPQHF
TRBV7-6	NA	TRBJ1-5	CASSLGTGLQPQHF
TRBV5-1	NA	TRBJ2-4	CASSLNAGENIQYF
TRBV9	few	TRBJ2-7	CASSVGGTGAIYEQYF
TRBV5-1	NA	TRBJ2-7	CASSFTGGAYEQYF
TRBV29-1	NA	TRBJ2-7	CSVEARQGGSYEQYF
TRBV7-9	once	TRBJ1-5	CASSQDWDVNQPQHF
TRBV5-1	many	TRBJ1-1	CASSPTGANTEAFF
TRBV7-2	few	TRBJ1-2	CASRSGADYGYTF
TRBV18	few	TRBJ1-4	CASSNGGLEELFF
TRBV3-1	few	TRBJ1-1	CASSQEGRDGEAFF
TRBV6-1	NA	TRBJ2-3	CASRSGSSTDTQYF
TRBV29-1	NA	TRBJ1-5	CSVVTQINQPQHF
TRBV11-2	few	TRBJ1-4	CASSLGRANEKLFF